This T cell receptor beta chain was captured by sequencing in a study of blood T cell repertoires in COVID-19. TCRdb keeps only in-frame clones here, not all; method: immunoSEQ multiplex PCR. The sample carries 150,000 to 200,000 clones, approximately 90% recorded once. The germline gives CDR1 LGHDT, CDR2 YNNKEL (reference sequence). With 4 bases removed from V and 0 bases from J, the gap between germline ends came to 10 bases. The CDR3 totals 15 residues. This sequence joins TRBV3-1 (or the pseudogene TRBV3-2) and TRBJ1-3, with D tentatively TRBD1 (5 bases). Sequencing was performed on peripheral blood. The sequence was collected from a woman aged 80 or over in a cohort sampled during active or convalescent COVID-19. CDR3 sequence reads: CASSLSTGSGNTIYF. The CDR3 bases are TGTGCCAGCAGCCTATCAACAGGCTCTGGAAACACCATATATTTT.